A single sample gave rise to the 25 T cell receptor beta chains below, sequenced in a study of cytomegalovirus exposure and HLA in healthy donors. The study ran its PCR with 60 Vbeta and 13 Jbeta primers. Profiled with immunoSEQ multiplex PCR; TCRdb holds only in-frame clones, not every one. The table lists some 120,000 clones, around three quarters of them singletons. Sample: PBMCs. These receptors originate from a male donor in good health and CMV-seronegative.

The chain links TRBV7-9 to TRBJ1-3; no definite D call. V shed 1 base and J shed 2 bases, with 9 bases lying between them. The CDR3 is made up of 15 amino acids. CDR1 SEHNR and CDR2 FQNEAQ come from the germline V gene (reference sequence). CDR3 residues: CASSLDGRAGNTIYF. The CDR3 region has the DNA TGTGCCAGCAGCTTAGACGGGCGGGCTGGAAACACCATATATTTT.

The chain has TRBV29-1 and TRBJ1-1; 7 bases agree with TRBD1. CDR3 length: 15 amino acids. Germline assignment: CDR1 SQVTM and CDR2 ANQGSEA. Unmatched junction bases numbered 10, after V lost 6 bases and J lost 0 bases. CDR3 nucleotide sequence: TGCAGCGTCGTACAGGGGTTATCAATGAACACTGAAGCTTTCTTT. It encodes CSVVQGLSMNTEAFF.

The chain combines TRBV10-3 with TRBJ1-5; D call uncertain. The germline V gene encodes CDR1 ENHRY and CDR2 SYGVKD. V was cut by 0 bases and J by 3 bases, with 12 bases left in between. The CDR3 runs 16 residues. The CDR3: CAISESLAGNNQPQHF. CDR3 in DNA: TGTGCCATCAGTGAGTCACTTGCGGGCAACAATCAGCCCCAGCATTTT.

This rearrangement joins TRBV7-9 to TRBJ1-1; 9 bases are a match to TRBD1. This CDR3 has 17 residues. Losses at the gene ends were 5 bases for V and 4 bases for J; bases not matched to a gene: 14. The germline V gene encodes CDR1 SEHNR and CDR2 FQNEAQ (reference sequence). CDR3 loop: CASSPSQDRGMTTEAFF. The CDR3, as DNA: TGTGCCAGCAGCCCAAGCCAGGACAGGGGAATGACCACTGAAGCTTTCTTT. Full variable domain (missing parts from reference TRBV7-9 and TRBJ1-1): DTGVSQNPRHKITKRGQNVTFRCDPISEHNRLYWYRQTLGQGPEFLTYFQNEAQLEKSRLLSDRFSAERPKGSFSTLEIQRTEQGDSAMYLCASSPSQDRGMTTEAFFGQGTRLTVV.

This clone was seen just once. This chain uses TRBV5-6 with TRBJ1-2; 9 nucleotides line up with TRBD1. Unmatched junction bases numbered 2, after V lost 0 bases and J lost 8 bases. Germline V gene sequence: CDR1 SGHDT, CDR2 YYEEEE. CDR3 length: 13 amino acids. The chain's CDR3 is CASSLDRGPGYTF. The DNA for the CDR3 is TGTGCCAGCAGCTTGGACAGGGGGCCGGGCTACACCTTC.

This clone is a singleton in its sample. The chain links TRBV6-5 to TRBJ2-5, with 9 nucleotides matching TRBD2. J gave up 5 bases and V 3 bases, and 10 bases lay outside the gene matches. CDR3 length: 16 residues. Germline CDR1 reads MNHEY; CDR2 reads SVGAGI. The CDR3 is CASSYLAGTGGETQYF. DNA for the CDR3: TGTGCCAGCAGTTATCTAGCGGGGACGGGAGGGGAGACCCAGTACTTC.

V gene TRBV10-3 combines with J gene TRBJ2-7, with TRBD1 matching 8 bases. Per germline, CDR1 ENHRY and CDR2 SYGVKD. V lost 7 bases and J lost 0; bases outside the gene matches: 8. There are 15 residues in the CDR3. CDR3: CAITVQGDDSYEQYF. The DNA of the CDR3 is TGTGCCATCACAGTACAGGGGGACGACTCCTACGAGCAGTACTTC.

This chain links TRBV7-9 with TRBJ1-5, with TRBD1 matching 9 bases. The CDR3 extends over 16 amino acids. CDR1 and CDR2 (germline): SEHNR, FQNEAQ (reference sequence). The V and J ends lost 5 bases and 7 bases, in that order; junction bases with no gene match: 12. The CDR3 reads CASSTWTGEVGQPQHF. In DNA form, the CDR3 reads TGTGCCAGCAGCACCTGGACAGGGGAAGTGGGGCAGCCCCAGCATTTT. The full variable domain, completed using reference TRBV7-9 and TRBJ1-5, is DTGVSQNPRHKITKRGQNVTFRCDPISEHNRLYWYRQTLGQGPEFLTYFQNEAQLEKSRLLSDRFSAERPKGSFSTLEIQRTEQGDSAMYLCASSTWTGEVGQPQHFGDGTRLSIL.

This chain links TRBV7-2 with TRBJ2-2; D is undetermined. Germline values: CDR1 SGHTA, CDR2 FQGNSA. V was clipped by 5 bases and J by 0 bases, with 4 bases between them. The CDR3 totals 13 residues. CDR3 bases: TGTGCCAGCAGCGTCGCGAACACCGGGGAGCTGTTTTTT. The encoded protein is CASSVANTGELFF.

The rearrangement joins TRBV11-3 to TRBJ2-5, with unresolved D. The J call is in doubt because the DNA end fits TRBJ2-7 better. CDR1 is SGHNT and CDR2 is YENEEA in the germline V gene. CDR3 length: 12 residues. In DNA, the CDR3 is TGTGCCAGCAGCTTAGGCCCCTCCGAGCAGTACTTC. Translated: CASSLGPSEQYF.

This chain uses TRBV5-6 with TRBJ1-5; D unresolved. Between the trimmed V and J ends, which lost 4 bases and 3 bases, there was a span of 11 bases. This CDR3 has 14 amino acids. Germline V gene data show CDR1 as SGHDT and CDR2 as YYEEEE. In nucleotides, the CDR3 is TGTGCCAGCAGCCAATACAGAAACAATCAGCCCCAGCATTTT. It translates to CASSQYRNNQPQHF.

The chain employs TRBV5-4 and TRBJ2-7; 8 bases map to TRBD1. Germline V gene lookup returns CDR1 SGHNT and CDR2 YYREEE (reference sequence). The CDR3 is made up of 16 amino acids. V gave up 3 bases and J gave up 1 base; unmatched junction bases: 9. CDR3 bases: TGTGCCAGCAGCTCCTGGCGAGGACAGGGTTCCTACGAGCAGTACTTC. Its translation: CASSSWRGQGSYEQYF.

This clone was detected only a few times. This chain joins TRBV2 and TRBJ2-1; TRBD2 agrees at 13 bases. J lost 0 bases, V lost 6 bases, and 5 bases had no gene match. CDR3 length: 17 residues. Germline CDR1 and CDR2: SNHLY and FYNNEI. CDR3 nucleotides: TGTGCCAGCAGCTCCCGGACTAGCGGGAGCTCCTACAATGAGCAGTTCTTC. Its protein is CASSSRTSGSSYNEQFF. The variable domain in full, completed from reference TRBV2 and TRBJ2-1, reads EPEVTQTPSHQVTQMGQEVILRCVPISNHLYFYWYRQILGQKVEFLVSFYNNEISEKSEIFDDQFSVERPDGSNFTLKIRSTKLEDSAMYFCASSSRTSGSSYNEQFFGPGTRLTVL.

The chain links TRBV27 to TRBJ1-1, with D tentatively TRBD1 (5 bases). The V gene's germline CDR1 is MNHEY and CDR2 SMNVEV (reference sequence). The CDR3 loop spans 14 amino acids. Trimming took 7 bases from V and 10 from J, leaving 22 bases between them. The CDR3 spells CASTLNGGLNGAFF. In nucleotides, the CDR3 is TGTGCCAGCACTCTCAACGGGGGTTTGAACGGAGCTTTCTTT.

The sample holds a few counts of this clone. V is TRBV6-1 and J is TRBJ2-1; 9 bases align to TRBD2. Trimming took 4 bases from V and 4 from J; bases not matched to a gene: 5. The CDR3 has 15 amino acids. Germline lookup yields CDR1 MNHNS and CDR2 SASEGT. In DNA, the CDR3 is TGTGCCAGCAGTGGCATAGCGGGGGAATACAATGAGCAGTTCTTC. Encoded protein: CASSGIAGEYNEQFF.

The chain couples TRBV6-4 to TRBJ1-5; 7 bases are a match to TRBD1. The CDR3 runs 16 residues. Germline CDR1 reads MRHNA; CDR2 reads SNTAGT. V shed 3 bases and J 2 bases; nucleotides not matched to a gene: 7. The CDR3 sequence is CASSEYEGGGNQPQHF. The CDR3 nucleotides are TGTGCCAGCAGTGAATACGAAGGGGGCGGCAATCAGCCCCAGCATTTT.

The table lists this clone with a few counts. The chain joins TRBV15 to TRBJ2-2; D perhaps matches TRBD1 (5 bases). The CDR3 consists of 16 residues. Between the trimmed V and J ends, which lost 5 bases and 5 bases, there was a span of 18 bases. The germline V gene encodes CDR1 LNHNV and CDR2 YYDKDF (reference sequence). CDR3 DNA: TGTGCCACCAGCGGCCCCAATGGGGCGGAGACCGGGGAGCTGTTTTTT. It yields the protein CATSGPNGAETGELFF.

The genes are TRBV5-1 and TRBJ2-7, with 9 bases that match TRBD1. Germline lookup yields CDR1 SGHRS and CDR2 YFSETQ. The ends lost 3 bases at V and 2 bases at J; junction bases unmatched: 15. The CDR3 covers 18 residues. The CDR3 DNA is TGCGCCAGCAGCTCGTACCGGGACAGGGAACTATTTGCCTACGAGCAGTACTTC. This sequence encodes CASSSYRDRELFAYEQYF.

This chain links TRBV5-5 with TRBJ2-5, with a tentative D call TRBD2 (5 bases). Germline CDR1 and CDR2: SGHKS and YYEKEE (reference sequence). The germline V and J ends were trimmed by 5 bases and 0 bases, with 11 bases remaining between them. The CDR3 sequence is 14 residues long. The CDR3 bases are TGTGCCAGCAGAGGACTCGTGTACCAAGAGACCCAGTACTTC. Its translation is CASRGLVYQETQYF.

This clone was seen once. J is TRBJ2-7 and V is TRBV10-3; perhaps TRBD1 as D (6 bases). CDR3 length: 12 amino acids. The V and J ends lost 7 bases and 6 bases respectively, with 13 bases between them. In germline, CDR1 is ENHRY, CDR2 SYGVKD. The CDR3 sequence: CAIKSLGGEQYF. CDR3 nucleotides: TGTGCCATCAAAAGCTTAGGGGGCGAGCAGTACTTC.

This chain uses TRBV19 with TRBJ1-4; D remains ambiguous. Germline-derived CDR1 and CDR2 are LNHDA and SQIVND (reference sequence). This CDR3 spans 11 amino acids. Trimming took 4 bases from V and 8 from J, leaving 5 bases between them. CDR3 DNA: TGTGCCAGTAGTACTTCGGAAAAACTGTTTTTT. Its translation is CASSTSEKLFF.

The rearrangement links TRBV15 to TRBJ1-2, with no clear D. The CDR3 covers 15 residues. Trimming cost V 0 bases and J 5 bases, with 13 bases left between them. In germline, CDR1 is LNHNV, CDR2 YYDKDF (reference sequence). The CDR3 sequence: CATSRDPAGSYGYTF. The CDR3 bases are TGTGCCACCAGCAGAGATCCCGCAGGCAGTTATGGCTACACCTTC.

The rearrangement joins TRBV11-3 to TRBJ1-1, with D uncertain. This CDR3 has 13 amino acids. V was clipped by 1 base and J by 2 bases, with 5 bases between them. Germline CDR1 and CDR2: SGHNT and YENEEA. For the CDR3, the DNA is TGTGCCAGCAGCTTAGGTCAAAACACTGAAGCTTTCTTT. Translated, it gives CASSLGQNTEAFF. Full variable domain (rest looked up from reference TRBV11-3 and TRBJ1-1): EAGVVQSPRYKIIEKKQPVAFWCNPISGHNTLYWYLQNLGQGPELLIRYENEEAVDDSQLPKDRFSAERLKGVDSTLKIQPAELGDSAVYLCASSLGQNTEAFFGQGTRLTVV.

The CDR3 DNA reads TGTGCCAGCAGTCCGAGACTTAAGGCAGATACGCAGTATTTT. Its protein product is CASSPRLKADTQYF. The V call is TRBV25-1, the J call TRBJ2-3; D is ambiguous. The CDR3 sequence is 14 residues long. V lost 5 bases and J 4 bases, leaving 13 bases between the germline ends. CDR1 is MGHDK, CDR2 SYGVNS, per germline.

CDR3 sequence (DNA): TGTGCCAGCACCAACCCTTCCGAAAGGGGGCAGTTCTTC. Translating it yields CASTNPSERGQFF. The V gene is TRBV2, the J gene TRBJ2-1, with D perhaps TRBD1 (5 bases). CDR1 and CDR2 (germline): SNHLY, FYNNEI. The V end was cut by 7 bases, the J end by 12 bases, with 19 bases between. The CDR3 is 13 amino acids.